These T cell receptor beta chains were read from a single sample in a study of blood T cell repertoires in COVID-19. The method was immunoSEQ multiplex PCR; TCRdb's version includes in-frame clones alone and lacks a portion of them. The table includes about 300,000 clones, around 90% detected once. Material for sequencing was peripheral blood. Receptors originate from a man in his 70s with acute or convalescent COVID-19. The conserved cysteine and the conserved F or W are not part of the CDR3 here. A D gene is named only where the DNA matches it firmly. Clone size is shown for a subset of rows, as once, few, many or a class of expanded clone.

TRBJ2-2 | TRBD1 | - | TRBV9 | ASSVGGQGSGELF
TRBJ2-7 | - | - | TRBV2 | ASSAETYEQY
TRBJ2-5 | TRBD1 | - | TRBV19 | ASSIGGTGQETQY
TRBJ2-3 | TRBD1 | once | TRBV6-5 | ASSLQGGSTDTQY
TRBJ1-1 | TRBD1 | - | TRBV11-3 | ASSLPPQTGTGDTEAF
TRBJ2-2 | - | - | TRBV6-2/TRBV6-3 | ASSLIGVTGELF
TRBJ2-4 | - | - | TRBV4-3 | ASSQDHGAKNIQY
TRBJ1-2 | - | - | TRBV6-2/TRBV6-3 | ASSRNQDYGYT
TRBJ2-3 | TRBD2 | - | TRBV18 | ASSPPDGRGGMDTQY
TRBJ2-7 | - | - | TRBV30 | AWSSGRGRDEQY
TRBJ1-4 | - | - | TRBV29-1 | SVEGQNNEKLF
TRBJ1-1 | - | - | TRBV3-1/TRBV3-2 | ASSQQGGNTEAF
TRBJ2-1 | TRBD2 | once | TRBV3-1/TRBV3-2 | ASSHLTSGSYNEQF
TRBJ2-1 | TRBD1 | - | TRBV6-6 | ASSLQGLRLRNEQF
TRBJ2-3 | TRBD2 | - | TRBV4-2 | ASSQDLAGTPTDTQY
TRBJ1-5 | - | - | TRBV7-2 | ASSFAGVGNQPQH
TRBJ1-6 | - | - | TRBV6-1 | ASSEFPGSSPLH
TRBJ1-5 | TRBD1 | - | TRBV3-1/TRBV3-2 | ASSRTGGNQPQH
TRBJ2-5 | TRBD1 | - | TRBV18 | ASSPPRGTGGVVETQY
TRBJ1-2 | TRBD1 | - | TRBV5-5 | ASSPLTGEVYGYT
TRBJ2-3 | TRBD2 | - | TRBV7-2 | ASSSSRLAGGPEDTQY
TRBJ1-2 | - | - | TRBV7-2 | ASSLERGVYGYT
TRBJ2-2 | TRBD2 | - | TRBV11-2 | ASSPRLAGGPGELF
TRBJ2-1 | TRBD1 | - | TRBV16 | ASSLDRGINEQF
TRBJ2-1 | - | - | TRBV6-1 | ASSLHSETPHEQF
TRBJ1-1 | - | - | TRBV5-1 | ASSLDTNTEAF
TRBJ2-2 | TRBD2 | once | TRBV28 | ASSSGGTGSTSGRIGELF
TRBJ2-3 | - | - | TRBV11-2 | ASSLTRDTDTQY
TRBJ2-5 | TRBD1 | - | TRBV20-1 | SASPSTGKETQY
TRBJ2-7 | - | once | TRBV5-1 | ASAGSGGGATYEQY
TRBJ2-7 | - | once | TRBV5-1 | ASSFYSAR
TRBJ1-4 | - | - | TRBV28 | ASSFQHGGPATNEKLF
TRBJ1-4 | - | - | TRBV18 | ASSPPQGNEKLF
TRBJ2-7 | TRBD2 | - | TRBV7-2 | ASSLAGTSGYEQY
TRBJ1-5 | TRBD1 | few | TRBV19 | ASSIDRDREARGVKAPSNQPQH
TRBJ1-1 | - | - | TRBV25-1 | ASSAHRNTEAF
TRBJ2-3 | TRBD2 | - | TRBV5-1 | ASSLAGLAGRSTDTQY